These 27 T cell receptor beta chains share one sample of origin, sequenced in a study of blood T cells in healthy people across ages. A sample-barcoded 5' primer and a J-beta primer mix were used in a second PCR of roughly 6 to 11 cycles. TCRdb passed the 5' RACE reads through MiXCR, listing each CDR3 protein once. The profile covers hundreds of thousands of distinct CDR3 sequences, with around 30% appearing a single time and 17% taken by the ten largest. Sequenced input: blood. The receptors originated from a woman aged 80 or older in good health.

This clonotype was seen many times. The chain couples TRBV6-1 to TRBJ2-7, with a possible D match to TRBD2 (6 bases). V was cut by 5 bases and J by 1 base, with 12 bases left in between. This CDR3 comprises 14 residues. The germline V gene encodes CDR1 MNHNS and CDR2 SASEGT. This chain's CDR3 is CASSPPGTSYEQYF. In DNA form, the CDR3 reads TGTGCCAGCAGTCCTCCCGGGACTTCCTACGAGCAGTACTTC.

For this clonotype: The conserved phenylalanine or tryptophan normally closing the CDR3 is absent here, so this likely arose from a read error. The DNA is left out, because the CDR3 cannot be placed on it with certainty; the CDR3 is given as TCRdb lists it. This rearrangement joins TRBV4-2 to TRBJ2-5; the table's D call TRBD1 went unverified against the DNA. Germline V gene lookup returns CDR1 LGHNA and CDR2 YNFKEQ. 15 amino acids form the CDR3, both terminal residues included. Here the CDR3 reads CASSQGGRDGYTFGS.

J is TRBJ1-2 and V is TRBV20-1; 7 positions match TRBD1. CDR1 DFQATT and CDR2 SNEGSKA come from the germline V gene (reference sequence). With 2 bases clipped from V and 1 base from J, the junction kept 4 bases outside the gene matches. CDR3 length equals 14 residues. The DNA for the CDR3 is TGCAGTGCTAGATCCGGGACAGTTAACTATGGCTACACCTTC. Amino acid sequence: CSARSGTVNYGYTF.

The table lists this clonotype with many counts. The rearrangement joins TRBV9 to TRBJ2-3, with 10 nucleotides matching TRBD1. CDR1 and CDR2 from the germline V gene are SGDLS and YYNGEE. The CDR3 has 16 residues. The ends lost 4 bases at V and 6 bases at J; junction bases unmatched: 11. CDR3: CASSPRGDRGYDTQYF. CDR3 in DNA: TGTGCCAGCAGCCCCAGGGGGGACAGGGGTTATGATACGCAGTATTTT.

In this sample, this clonotype turned up a few times. The CDR3 reads CASSYQGRSSYNSPLHF. The CDR3 DNA reads as TGTGCCAGCAGTTACCAGGGCAGAAGCTCCTATAATTCACCCCTCCACTTT. J is TRBJ1-6 and V is TRBV6-5; a weak D match, TRBD1 (5 bases). Germline CDR1 MNHEY, CDR2 SVGAGI. The CDR3 has 17 residues. V lost 2 bases to trimming and J lost 0 bases, with 11 bases between them.

This clonotype occurred a few times. The chain links TRBV7-9 to TRBJ1-5; 9 nucleotides match TRBD1. V dropped 5 bases and J dropped 2; count of bases not matched to a gene: 10. In germline, CDR1 is SEHNR, CDR2 FQNEAQ (reference sequence). The CDR3 covers 17 residues. The CDR3 DNA reads TGTGCCAGCAGCCGGTGGACAGGGGATGTTGGCAATCAGCCCCAGCATTTT. The encoded protein is CASSRWTGDVGNQPQHF.

Note on this clonotype: Germline and junction disagree at one end, which may indicate a read error. V gene TRBV7-2 combines with J gene TRBJ2-7; D gene unclear. This CDR3 is 13 amino acids long. The germline gives CDR1 SGHTA, CDR2 FQGNSA. In DNA, the CDR3 is TGTGCCAGCAGCTTAGCTAGCTCCTCCGAGCAGTACTTC. This gives the protein CASSLASSSEQYF. Using reference TRBV7-2 and TRBJ2-7 for the parts outside the CDR3, the full variable domain is GAGVSQSPSNKVTEKGKDVELRCDPISGHTALYWYRQSLGQGLEFLIYFQGNSAPDKSGLPSDRFSAERTGGSVSTLTIQRTQQEDSAVYLCASSLASSSEQYFGPGTRLTVT.

Of note for this clonotype: This may arise from a read error, as a much more abundant clone is one base away. As DNA, the CDR3 is TGTGCCAGCAGCCCTTTTGATCAGGGAGCTAACTATGGCCACACCTTC. It specifies CASSPFDQGANYGHTF. V and J are TRBV12-3 or TRBV12-4 and TRBJ1-2; the D gene is possibly TRBD1 (5 bases). This CDR3 spans 16 amino acids.

CDR3 nucleotides: TGTGCCAGCAGTCTGCGGACTAGCGGGAGTGGGATGGATACGCAGTATTTT. Protein product: CASSLRTSGSGMDTQYF. The J gene is TRBJ2-3, the V gene TRBV27; 13 nucleotides match TRBD2. The trim removed 5 bases at V and 6 bases at J, leaving 11 bases unmatched. The CDR3 is made up of 17 amino acids. CDR1 and CDR2 from the germline V gene are MNHEY and SMNVEV (reference sequence).

This clonotype has ten or more counts. This sequence joins TRBV4-3 and TRBJ2-5; D gene ambiguous. The CDR3 spans 18 residues. V gave up 2 bases and J gave up 4 bases, with 23 bases separating them. CDR1 is LGHNA and CDR2 is YSLEER in the germline V gene. The CDR3: CASSQSYRRRGYVETQYF. The CDR3 bases are TGCGCCAGCAGCCAATCCTACCGCCGGAGAGGTTATGTAGAGACCCAGTACTTC.

This clonotype has at least ten counts. V usage is TRBV6-2 or TRBV6-3 and J usage is TRBJ1-5, with 10 positions matching TRBD1. The CDR3 is 17 amino acids. Losses at the gene ends were 6 bases for V and 6 bases for J; bases not matched to a gene: 14. The germline V gene encodes CDR1 MNHEY and CDR2 SVGEGT. The CDR3 bases are TGTGCCAGCAGCCGGTTGACCGGGACAGGGGCCCCTCAGCCCCAGCATTTT. Protein product: CASSRLTGTGAPQPQHF.

The V gene is TRBV3-1, the J gene TRBJ1-1; TRBD1 matches at 7 bases. This CDR3 region has 14 residues. CDR1 is LGHDT, CDR2 YNNKEL, per germline (reference sequence). V shed 3 bases, J shed 4 bases, and the junction held 5 bases outside the gene matches. In DNA form, the CDR3 reads TGTGCCAGCAGCCAGACAGGGAAAAGCACTGAAGCTTTCTTT. Translated: CASSQTGKSTEAFF. Supplemented by reference TRBV3-1 and TRBJ1-1, the full variable domain reads DTAVSQTPKYLVTQMGNDKSIKCEQNLGHDTMYWYKQDSKKFLKIMFSYNNKELIINETVPNRFSPKSPDKAHLNLHINSLELGDSAVYFCASSQTGKSTEAFFGQGTRLTVV.

With respect to this clonotype: A single base separates this from a much larger clone, so it may be a read error. The chain joins TRBV20-1 to TRBJ2-5; TRBD1 matches at 7 bases. CDR1 is DFQATT, CDR2 SNEGSKA, per germline (reference sequence). With V trimmed by 1 base and J by 11 bases, 13 bases remained unmatched. The CDR3 contains 14 residues. CDR3 amino acids: CSARGSTGSYGQYF. The CDR3 coding sequence is TGCAGTGCTAGAGGGTCGACAGGGTCCTACGGGCAGTACTTC.

The gene calls are TRBV6-5 and TRBJ1-2; D may be TRBD1 (6 bases). The V end was cut by 6 bases, the J end by 7 bases, with 21 bases between. The CDR3 extends over 15 amino acids. Per germline, CDR1 MNHEY and CDR2 SVGAGI. CDR3 amino acids: CASSLSGAGVVGYTF. Written as DNA, the CDR3 is TGTGCCAGCAGCCTATCGGGGGCTGGTGTAGTTGGCTACACCTTC.

Ten or more counts support this clonotype. The V gene is TRBV7-2, the J gene TRBJ1-6, with D perhaps matching TRBD1 (5 bases). There are 16 residues in the CDR3. CDR1 and CDR2 (germline): SGHTA, FQGNSA. V was trimmed by 3 bases and J by 7 bases, leaving 16 bases between them. Here the CDR3 DNA reads TGTGCCAGCAGCTTGGGGCTGCGGCTGACCAATTCACCCCTCCACTTT. It yields the protein CASSLGLRLTNSPLHF.

Details on this clonotype: One end of the junction varies from germline; a read error may be responsible. The chain links TRBV5-1 to TRBJ2-5; 10 bases match TRBD2. CDR1 and CDR2 from the germline V gene are SGHRS and YFSETQ. This CDR3 contains 16 residues. DNA for the CDR3: TGCGCCGGCAGAGGGGTAGCGGGGGGAAAAGTGGAGACCCAGTACTTC. Amino acids: CAGRGVAGGKVETQYF. Using reference TRBV5-1 and TRBJ2-5 for the parts outside the CDR3, the full variable domain is KAGVTQTPRYLIKTRGQQVTLSCSPISGHRSVSWYQQTPGQGLQFLFEYFSETQRNKGNFPGRFSGRQFSNSRSEMNVSTLELGDSALYLCAGRGVAGGKVETQYFGPGTRLLVL.

V and J are TRBV6-2 or TRBV6-3 and TRBJ2-3; D not resolved. The germline gives CDR1 MNHEY, CDR2 SVGEGT. Trimming shortened V by 6 bases and J by 0 bases, and 13 bases separated the two germline ends. The CDR3 consists of 15 residues. CDR3 sequence reads: CASRYTALSTDTQYF. The CDR3 DNA follows: TGTGCCAGCAGGTACACAGCCCTTAGCACAGATACGCAGTATTTT.

This chain links TRBV28 with TRBJ1-6; D call uncertain. This CDR3 has 13 residues. Trimming took off 5 bases at V and 5 bases at J, with 7 bases between the two ends. Germline loops: CDR1 MDHEN, CDR2 SYDVKM. The CDR3 protein is CASSPGNNSPLHF. CDR3 nucleotides: TGTGCCAGCAGTCCGGGAAATAATTCACCCCTCCACTTT.

The chain is built from TRBV12-3 or TRBV12-4 and TRBJ2-3; TRBD2 might be the D (6 bases). The CDR3 is 15 amino acids. V lost 7 bases and J lost 11, with 25 bases in between. CDR3 nucleotides: TGTGCCAGCACCTACTGGAGGGCGAGAGGAGATGTGCAGTATTTT. Its protein is CASTYWRARGDVQYF.

Concerning this clonotype: This could be a read error, since a much larger clone is one nucleotide away. The chain couples TRBV5-1 to TRBJ2-1, with TRBD2 matching 8 bases. The closer fit of TRBJ2-7 to the DNA end suggests the J call may be wrong. CDR1 and CDR2 (germline): SGHRS, YFSETQ. The CDR3 runs to 16 residues. The CDR3 is CASSGPGLVSYNEQYF. The CDR3 nucleotides read TGCGCCAGCAGCGGACCGGGACTAGTTAGCTACAATGAGCAGTACTTC.

The rearrangement uses TRBV7-9 and TRBJ1-1; 7 bases are shared with TRBD1. CDR1 SEHNR and CDR2 FQNEAQ come from the germline V gene (reference sequence). J gave up 5 bases and V 10 bases, and 4 bases lay outside the gene matches. The CDR3 extends over 11 amino acids. CDR3 DNA sequence: TGTGCCATACAGGGGAAAACTGAAGCTTTCTTT. Amino acid sequence: CAIQGKTEAFF.

This clonotype was counted many times. The chain employs TRBV12-3 or TRBV12-4 and TRBJ2-1; no reliable D call. The CDR3 consists of 11 residues. The V end was cut by 7 bases, the J end by 3 bases, with 4 bases between. CDR3 in amino acids: CASTSYNEQFF. CDR3 coding DNA: TGTGCCAGCACAAGCTACAATGAGCAGTTCTTC.

This clonotype appeared a single time. CDR3 DNA: TGTGCCAGCAACCCTAGCTTCGGCACCGGGGAGCTGTTTTTT. Translating gives CASNPSFGTGELFF. The V call is TRBV6-5, the J call TRBJ2-2, with D possibly being TRBD2 (5 bases). This CDR3 comprises 14 residues. CDR1 is MNHEY, CDR2 SVGAGI, per germline. Trimming removed 7 bases from V and 4 bases from J, with 13 bases in between.

The sample holds a few counts of this clonotype. V gene TRBV3-1 combines with J gene TRBJ1-1; no definite D call. Germline-derived CDR1 and CDR2 are LGHDT and YNNKEL (reference sequence). CDR3 length: 16 residues. Deletions cut 1 base from V and 1 base from J, with 13 bases between. CDR3 sequence: CASSQGAGGGNTEAFF. DNA of the CDR3: TGTGCCAGCAGCCAAGGGGCTGGAGGAGGGAACACTGAAGCTTTCTTT.

A note on this clonotype: Since a much larger clone is just one base distant, this may be a read error. This rearrangement joins TRBV6-2 or TRBV6-3 to TRBJ1-5; D possibly corresponds to TRBD1 (6 bases). Per the germline V gene, CDR1 is MNHEY and CDR2 is SVGEGT. The V end lost 11 bases, the J end lost 5 bases, and 16 bases lay between the germline ends. This CDR3 spans 13 amino acids. CDR3 residues: CAGKEGGYQPQHF. DNA of the CDR3: TGTGCCGGCAAAGAGGGGGGGTATCAGCCCCAGCATTTT.

This clonotype was found many times. This rearrangement joins TRBV6-2 or TRBV6-3 to TRBJ2-4; 10 bases agree with TRBD1. V dropped 7 bases and J dropped 1; count of bases not matched to a gene: 7. Germline V lookup: CDR1 MNHEY, CDR2 SVGEGT. The length of the CDR3 is 16 residues. DNA of the CDR3: TGTGCCAGCACCCGCCCGGGACAGGGGGCCAAAAACATTCAGTACTTC. Translation gives CASTRPGQGAKNIQYF.

The sample holds many counts of this clonotype. J is TRBJ1-2 and V is TRBV6-5; TRBD1 aligns across 7 bases. Per germline, CDR1 MNHEY and CDR2 SVGAGI. The CDR3 has 14 amino acids. The J segment lost 0 bases and the V segment lost 4 bases, leaving 2 bases of the junction unmatched. In DNA form, the CDR3 reads TGTGCCAGCAGTTGGGGACAGCCTAACTATGGCTACACCTTC. This gives the protein CASSWGQPNYGYTF.